This TCR beta chain derives from a study of T cells in Graves' hyperthyroidism and ophthalmopathy. There are many counts of this clonotype. Its antigen is undetermined. Amplification of TCR beta CDR3 regions was performed using RNA transcripts as template. An initial round of RT-PCR targeting the TCR CDR3 relied on the HTBI primer set. TCRdb re-analysed the multiplex PCR reads in MiXCR, keeping a single row per CDR3 protein. This repertoire shows more than 500,000 distinct CDR3 sequences, 15% to 20% found once; its top ten account for over 25%. Study observations and caveats: Through a model of 13 V-J features, ophthalmopathy was separated from stable hyperthyroidism.

The CDR3 has 15 residues. Per the germline V gene, CDR1 is MNHEY and CDR2 is SVGEGT. V was cut by 5 bases and J by 2 bases, with 10 bases left in between. The PBMCs had their origin in 7.5 to 10 ml of fresh peripheral blood. This receptor was taken from a woman between 25 and 40 years old with Graves' ophthalmopathy. V gene TRBV6-2 or TRBV6-3 combines with J gene TRBJ2-6; D might be TRBD2 (5 bases). What was sequenced was blood. The CDR3 DNA sequence: TGTGCCAGCAGTGCTTCGGGGACTGGGGCCAACGTCCTGACTTTC. This translates into CASSASGTGANVLTF.